The subject of this entry is one T cell receptor beta chain. As yet, its antigen is unknown. These data are taken from a study of T cell responses to AZD1222 COVID-19 vaccine. Study-level findings and limits: Targeting of unmutated variant regions was reportedly seen in nearly half of spike-specific TCRs. The donors showed a predominance of white British ancestry and of females, with possible underestimation of clonal diversity. Baseline testing showed seropositivity in only a handful of AZD1222 recipients.

The repertoire was sequenced with immunoSEQ multiplex PCR; TCRdb's copy has only in-frame clones and lacks some. The data contain some 150,000 clones, around nine tenths of them singletons. CDR3 size: 15 residues. Trimming removed 2 bases from V and 3 bases from J; junction bases left unmatched: 7. Germline assignment: CDR1 LGHDT and CDR2 YNNKEL (reference sequence). Sample: peripheral blood, taken on day 0 of MenACWY control vaccination. The clonotype comes from an adult in good health. This chain connects TRBV3-1 (or the pseudogene TRBV3-2) to TRBJ2-7, with TRBD1 matching 7 bases. The CDR3 DNA sequence: TGTGCCAGCAGCCAAACCCCGACAGGGCTCTACGAGCAGTACTTC. Translation gives CASSQTPTGLYEQYF.